A single sample is the source of the 15 T cell receptor beta chains below, sequenced in a study of blood T cell repertoires in COVID-19 (dated by TCRdb to the early 2020s). Library preparation used the immunoSEQ multiplex PCR assay. The source is immuneACCESS, and TCRdb retained only in-frame sequences with V and J called. Part of the clones is not carried over; for the studies checked, unresolved V genes explain less than half of this, and the remainder is unexplained. The sample profile shows 150,000 or so clones; 75% to 90% of them were found once. Around 6.1% of the sample is taken by the ten largest. The sample comprised peripheral blood. The receptors derive from an elderly man with acute or convalescent COVID-19.

This clone was picked up one time. CDR3: CASSQPGMNTEAFF. The CDR3 nucleotides read TGTGCCAGCAGCCAACCAGGGATGAACACTGAAGCTTTCTTT. V and J are TRBV3-1 (or the pseudogene TRBV3-2) and TRBJ1-1; D might be TRBD1 (5 bases). The CDR3 has 14 amino acids. Germline V lookup: CDR1 LGHDT, CDR2 YNNKEL (reference sequence). V was cut by 2 bases and J by 0 bases, with 7 bases left in between.

This chain uses TRBV27 with TRBJ1-1; no clear D gene. Germline assignment: CDR1 MNHEY and CDR2 SMNVEV (reference sequence). The CDR3 spans 14 residues. Between the trimmed V and J ends, which lost 4 bases and 0 bases, there was a span of 9 bases. CDR3 sequence: CASSWLRLNTEAFF. CDR3 in DNA: TGTGCCAGCAGTTGGCTGCGGTTGAACACTGAAGCTTTCTTT.

About this clone itself: The sample holds other DNA sequences that translate to the same CDR3. The rearrangement links TRBV5-1 to TRBJ1-2; 7 bases map to TRBD1. The junction had 3 bases not matched to a gene; V was cut back by 4 bases and J by 0 bases. There are 14 residues in the CDR3. Germline CDR1 SGHRS, CDR2 YFSETQ. The CDR3: CASSRDSSNYGYTF. CDR3 nucleotide sequence: TGCGCCAGCAGCAGGGACAGCTCTAACTATGGCTACACCTTC. Variable domain in full (rest from reference TRBV5-1 and TRBJ1-2): KAGVTQTPRYLIKTRGQQVTLSCSPISGHRSVSWYQQTPGQGLQFLFEYFSETQRNKGNFPGRFSGRQFSNSRSEMNVSTLELGDSALYLCASSRDSSNYGYTFGSGTRLTVV.

This CDR3 is CASSLVSRLNTGELFF. The DNA for the CDR3 is TGCGCCAGCAGCTTGGTGTCCCGGTTAAACACCGGGGAGCTGTTTTTT. The V gene is TRBV5-1, the J gene TRBJ2-2; D is uncertain. Per germline, CDR1 SGHRS and CDR2 YFSETQ. Trimming took 0 bases from V and 2 from J, leaving 11 bases between them. The CDR3 has 16 residues.

The chain has TRBV19 and TRBJ1-1; a weak D match, TRBD1 (5 bases). The CDR3 covers 11 residues. CDR1 and CDR2 (germline): LNHDA, SQIVND (reference sequence). V was cut by 9 bases and J by 11 bases, with 16 bases left in between. The CDR3 DNA reads as TGTGCCAGGAGACAGCTCCTGGGGGCTTTCTTT. It translates to CARRQLLGAFF.

Only one count was recorded for this clone. This chain connects TRBV5-1 to TRBJ2-1; 9 bases agree with TRBD2. The CDR3 is 15 residues long. Germline loops: CDR1 SGHRS, CDR2 YFSETQ. V lost 4 bases, J lost 4 bases, and 6 bases stayed unmatched. The DNA of the CDR3 is TGCGCCAGCAGCCACCGACTAGCGGTGTACAATGAGCAGTTCTTC. Translation: CASSHRLAVYNEQFF.

The chain recombines TRBV12-5 with TRBJ2-1; 9 bases align to TRBD2. V lost 8 bases, J lost 9 bases, and 11 bases stayed unmatched. This CDR3 is built from 14 residues. From germline, CDR1 is LGHNT and CDR2 FRNRAP. The CDR3 loop reads CASSNSGSVGEQFF. Written as DNA, the CDR3 is TGTGCTAGTTCGAATAGCGGGAGCGTGGGTGAGCAGTTCTTC.

This chain links TRBV21-1 with TRBJ2-7; the table assigns TRBD2, which was not confirmed against the DNA. TRBV21-1 is classified as a pseudogene. The CDR3 sequence is 17 residues long. CDR3 in DNA: TGTGCCAGCAGCAAACTAGCGGGAGCTAGAAGGCTTTACGAGCAGTACTTC. Protein: CASSKLAGARRLYEQYF.

This clone has just a few counts. The chain uses TRBV19 and TRBJ1-2; possible D gene TRBD1, 6 bases. With 3 bases removed from V and 4 bases from J, the gap between germline ends came to 15 bases. This CDR3 is 15 amino acids long. Germline CDR1 reads LNHDA; CDR2 reads SQIVND (reference sequence). The CDR3 region is CASSMAPGQIYGYTF. In DNA form, the CDR3 reads TGTGCCAGTAGTATGGCCCCTGGACAGATCTATGGCTACACCTTC.

The chain uses TRBV7-2 and TRBJ2-5, with TRBD1 as a possible D gene (5 bases). The CDR3 runs to 16 residues. Germline values: CDR1 SGHTA, CDR2 FQGNSA. V lost 2 bases, J lost 1 base, and 14 bases lay in between. CDR3 sequence: CASSLSVGQTQETQYF. CDR3 in DNA: TGTGCCAGCAGCTTATCTGTGGGGCAGACCCAAGAGACCCAGTACTTC.

The J gene is TRBJ2-5, the V gene TRBV5-1, with TRBD1 identical over 11 bases. V was clipped by 4 bases and J by 5 bases; unmatched bases: 7. The CDR3 covers 15 residues. CDR1 SGHRS and CDR2 YFSETQ come from the germline V gene. The CDR3 DNA sequence: TGCGCCAGCAGCCCCCGGACAGGGGGCGGGGAGACCCAGTACTTC. Its protein is CASSPRTGGGETQYF.

The chain recombines TRBV7-9 with TRBJ1-1; 12 nucleotides match TRBD1. CDR1 and CDR2 from the germline V gene are SEHNR and FQNEAQ (reference sequence). V shed 5 bases and J 8 bases; nucleotides not matched to a gene: 6. The length of the CDR3 is 14 residues. The CDR3 here is CASSVGQGAPEAFF. DNA for the CDR3: TGTGCCAGCAGCGTGGGACAGGGGGCTCCGGAAGCTTTCTTT.

The chain recombines TRBV2 with TRBJ1-4; a weak D match, TRBD1 (6 bases). The CDR3 is 14 residues long. V was trimmed by 8 bases and J by 10 bases, leaving 20 bases between them. CDR1 and CDR2 from the germline V gene are SNHLY and FYNNEI. CDR3 amino acids: CASATGSASVKLFF. Written as DNA, the CDR3 is TGTGCCAGCGCAACAGGGTCGGCAAGTGTAAAACTGTTTTTT.

This clone was found once. The rearrangement joins TRBV27 to TRBJ2-3, with D perhaps TRBD1 (5 bases). CDR1 is MNHEY and CDR2 is SMNVEV in the germline V gene (reference sequence). V was clipped by 1 base and J by 8 bases, with 16 bases between them. The CDR3 totals 15 residues. CDR3 in DNA: TGTGCCAGCAGTTTATTGGGGCAGGTCTTGGCTACGCAGTATTTT. As protein: CASSLLGQVLATQYF.

The genes are TRBV19 and TRBJ2-7; D perhaps matches TRBD2 (5 bases). CDR3 size: 16 residues. Trimming stripped 5 bases from V and 3 bases from J, with 20 bases between. CDR1 LNHDA and CDR2 SQIVND come from the germline V gene (reference sequence). CDR3 protein: CASSARGLSGHYEQYF. CDR3 sequence (DNA): TGTGCCAGTAGTGCCCGAGGGCTGAGCGGTCACTACGAGCAGTACTTC.